This T cell receptor (beta chain) is drawn from a study of blood T cell repertoires in COVID-19. The sample holds one count of this clone. The germline V gene encodes CDR1 SGHRS and CDR2 YFSETQ. The CDR3 length is 14 residues. V shed 3 bases and J shed 0 bases, with 7 bases lying between them. Profiled with immunoSEQ multiplex PCR; TCRdb holds only in-frame clones, not every one. This table holds about 150,000 clones, just under 85% found once. This chain joins TRBV5-1 and TRBJ1-3, with D possibly being TRBD1 (5 bases). Sequencing input: peripheral blood. The sequence derives from a woman aged 60-70 years with acute or convalescent COVID-19. The CDR3 DNA reads TGCGCCAGCAGCTCACAGGTCTCTGGAAACACCATATATTTT. This translates into CASSSQVSGNTIYF.